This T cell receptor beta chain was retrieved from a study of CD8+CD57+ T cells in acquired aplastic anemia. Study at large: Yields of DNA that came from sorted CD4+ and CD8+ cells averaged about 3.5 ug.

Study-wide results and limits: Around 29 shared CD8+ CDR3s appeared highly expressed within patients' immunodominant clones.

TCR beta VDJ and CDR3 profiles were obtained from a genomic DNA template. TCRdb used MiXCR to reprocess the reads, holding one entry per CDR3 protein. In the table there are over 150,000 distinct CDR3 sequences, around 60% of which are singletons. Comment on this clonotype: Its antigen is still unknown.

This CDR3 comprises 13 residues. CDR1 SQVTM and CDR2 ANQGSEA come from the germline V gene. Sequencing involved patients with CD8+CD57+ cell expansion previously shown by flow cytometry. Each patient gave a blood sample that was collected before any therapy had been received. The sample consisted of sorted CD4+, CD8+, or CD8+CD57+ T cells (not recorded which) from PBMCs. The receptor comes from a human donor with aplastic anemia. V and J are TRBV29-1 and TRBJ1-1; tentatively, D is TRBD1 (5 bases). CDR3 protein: CSTNQDKNTEAFF. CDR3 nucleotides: TGCAGTACCAACCAGGACAAGAACACTGAAGCTTTCTTT. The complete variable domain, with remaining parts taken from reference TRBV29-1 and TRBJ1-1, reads SAVISQKPSRDICQRGTSLTIQCQVDSQVTMMFWYRQQPGQSLTLIATANQGSEATYESGFVIDKFPISRPNLTFSTLTVSNMSPEDSSIYLCSTNQDKNTEAFFGQGTRLTVV.